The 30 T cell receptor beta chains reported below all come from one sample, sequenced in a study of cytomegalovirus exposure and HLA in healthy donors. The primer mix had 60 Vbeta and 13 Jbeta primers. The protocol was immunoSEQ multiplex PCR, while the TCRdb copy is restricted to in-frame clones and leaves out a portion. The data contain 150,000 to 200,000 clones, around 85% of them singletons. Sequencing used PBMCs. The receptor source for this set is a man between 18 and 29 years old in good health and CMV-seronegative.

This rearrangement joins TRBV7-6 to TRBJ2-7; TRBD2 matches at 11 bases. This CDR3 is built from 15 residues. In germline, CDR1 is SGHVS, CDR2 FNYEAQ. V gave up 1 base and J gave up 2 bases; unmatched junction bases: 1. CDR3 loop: CASSLGSGGAYEQYF. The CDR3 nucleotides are TGTGCCAGCAGCTTAGGTAGCGGGGGGGCCTACGAGCAGTACTTC.

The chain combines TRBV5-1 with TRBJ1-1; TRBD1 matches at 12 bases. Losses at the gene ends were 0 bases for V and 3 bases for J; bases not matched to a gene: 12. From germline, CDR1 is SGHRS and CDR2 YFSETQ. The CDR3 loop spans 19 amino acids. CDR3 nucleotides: TGCGCCAGCAGCTTGGCCGCTGGGACAGGGGGCTTTAAGGACACTGAAGCTTTCTTT. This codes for CASSLAAGTGGFKDTEAFF. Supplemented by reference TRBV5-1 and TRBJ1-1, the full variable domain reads KAGVTQTPRYLIKTRGQQVTLSCSPISGHRSVSWYQQTPGQGLQFLFEYFSETQRNKGNFPGRFSGRQFSNSRSEMNVSTLELGDSALYLCASSLAAGTGGFKDTEAFFGQGTRLTVV.

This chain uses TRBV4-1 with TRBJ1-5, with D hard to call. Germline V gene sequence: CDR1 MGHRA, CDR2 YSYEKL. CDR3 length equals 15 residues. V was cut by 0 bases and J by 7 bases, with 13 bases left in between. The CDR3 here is CASSQDQKERQPQHF. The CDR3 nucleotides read TGCGCCAGCAGCCAAGACCAGAAAGAACGACAGCCCCAGCATTTT.

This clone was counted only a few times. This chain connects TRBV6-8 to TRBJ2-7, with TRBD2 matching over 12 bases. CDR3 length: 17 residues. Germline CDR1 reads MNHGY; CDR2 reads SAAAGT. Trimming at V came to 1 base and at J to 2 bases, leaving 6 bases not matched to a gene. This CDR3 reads CASSYFLAGGGAYEQYF. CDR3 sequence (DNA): TGTGCCAGCAGTTACTTTCTAGCGGGAGGGGGCGCCTACGAGCAGTACTTC.

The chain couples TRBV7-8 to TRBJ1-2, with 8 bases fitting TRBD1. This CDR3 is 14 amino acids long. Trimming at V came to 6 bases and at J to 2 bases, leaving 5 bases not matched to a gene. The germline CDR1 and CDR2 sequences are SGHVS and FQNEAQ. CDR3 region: CASRRQGTNYGYTF. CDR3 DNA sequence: TGTGCCAGCAGGCGACAGGGGACGAACTATGGCTACACCTTC.

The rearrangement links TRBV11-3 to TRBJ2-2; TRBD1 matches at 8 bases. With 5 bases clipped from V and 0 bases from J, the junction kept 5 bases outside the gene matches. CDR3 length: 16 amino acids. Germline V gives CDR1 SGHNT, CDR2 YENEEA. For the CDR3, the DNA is TGTGCCAGCAGCCACGCGGGACAGGCGAACACCGGGGAGCTGTTTTTT. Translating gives CASSHAGQANTGELFF.

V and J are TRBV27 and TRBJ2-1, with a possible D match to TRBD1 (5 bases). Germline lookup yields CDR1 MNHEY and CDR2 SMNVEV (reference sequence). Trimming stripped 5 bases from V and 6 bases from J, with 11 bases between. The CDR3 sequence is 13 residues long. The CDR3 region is CASSMGPLNEQFF. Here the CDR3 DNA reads TGTGCCAGCAGTATGGGGCCCCTCAATGAGCAGTTCTTC.

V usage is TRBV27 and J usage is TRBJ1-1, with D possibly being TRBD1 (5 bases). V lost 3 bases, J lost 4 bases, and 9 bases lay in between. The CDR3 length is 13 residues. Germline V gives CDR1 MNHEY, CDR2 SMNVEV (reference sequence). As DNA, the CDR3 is TGTGCCAGCAGTTTTTGGCAGGGCACTGAAGCTTTCTTT. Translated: CASSFWQGTEAFF.

In nucleotides, the CDR3 is TGTGCCAGCAGCAACAACAGGGAAGAGACCCAGTACTTC. Translation: CASSNNREETQYF. The chain carries TRBV7-6 and TRBJ2-5; perhaps TRBD1 as D (6 bases). The ends were cut back, 5 bases at V and 3 bases at J, with 10 bases in the middle. CDR3 length: 13 amino acids. Germline V gene lookup returns CDR1 SGHVS and CDR2 FNYEAQ.

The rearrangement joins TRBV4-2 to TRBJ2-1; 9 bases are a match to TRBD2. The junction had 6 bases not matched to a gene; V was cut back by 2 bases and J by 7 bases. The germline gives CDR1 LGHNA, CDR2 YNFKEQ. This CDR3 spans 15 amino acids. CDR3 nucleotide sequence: TGTGCCAGCAGCCAATCTAGCGGGATGGTGAATGAGCAGTTCTTC. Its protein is CASSQSSGMVNEQFF.

DNA of the CDR3: TGTGCCAGCAGTTCTCAGGACAGGGTCTCCGGGGAGCTGTTTTTT. It yields the protein CASSSQDRVSGELFF. The rearrangement uses TRBV6-5 and TRBJ2-2; 8 positions agree with TRBD1. This CDR3 has 15 amino acids. V trimming: 4 bases; J trimming: 6 bases; junction bases outside the gene matches: 7. CDR1 is MNHEY and CDR2 is SVGAGI in the germline V gene.

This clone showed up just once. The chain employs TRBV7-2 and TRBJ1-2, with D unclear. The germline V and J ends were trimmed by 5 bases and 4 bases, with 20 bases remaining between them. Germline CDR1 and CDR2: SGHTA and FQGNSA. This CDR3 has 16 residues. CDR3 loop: CASSTLWGGSSYGYTF. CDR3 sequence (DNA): TGTGCCAGCAGCACCCTCTGGGGAGGATCGAGCTATGGCTACACCTTC. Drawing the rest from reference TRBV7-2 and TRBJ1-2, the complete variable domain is GAGVSQSPSNKVTEKGKDVELRCDPISGHTALYWYRQSLGQGLEFLIYFQGNSAPDKSGLPSDRFSAERTGGSVSTLTIQRTQQEDSAVYLCASSTLWGGSSYGYTFGSGTRLTVV.

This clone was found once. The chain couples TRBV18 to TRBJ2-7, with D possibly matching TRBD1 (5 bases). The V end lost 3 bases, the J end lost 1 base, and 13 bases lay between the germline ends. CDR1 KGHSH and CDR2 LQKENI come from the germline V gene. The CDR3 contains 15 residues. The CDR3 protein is CASSPDRPPSYEQYF. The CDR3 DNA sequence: TGTGCCAGCTCACCCGACAGACCCCCTTCCTACGAGCAGTACTTC.

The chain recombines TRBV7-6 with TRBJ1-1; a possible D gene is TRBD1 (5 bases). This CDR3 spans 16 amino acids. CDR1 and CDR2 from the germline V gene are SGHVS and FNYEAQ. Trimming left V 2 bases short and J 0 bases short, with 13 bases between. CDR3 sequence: CASSLTEGTLNTEAFF. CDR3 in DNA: TGTGCCAGCAGCTTAACGGAGGGGACTTTGAACACTGAAGCTTTCTTT. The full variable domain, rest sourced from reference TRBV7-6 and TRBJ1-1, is GAGVSQSPRYKVTKRGQDVALRCDPISGHVSLYWYRQALGQGPEFLTYFNYEAQQDKSGLPNDRFSAERPEGSISTLTIQRTEQRDSAMYRCASSLTEGTLNTEAFFGQGTRLTVV.

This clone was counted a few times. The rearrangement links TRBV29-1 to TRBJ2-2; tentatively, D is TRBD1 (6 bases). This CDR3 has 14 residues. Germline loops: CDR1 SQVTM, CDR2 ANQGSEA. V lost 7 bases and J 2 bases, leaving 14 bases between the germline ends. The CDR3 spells CSARVGANTGELFF. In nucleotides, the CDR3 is TGCAGCGCCCGGGTGGGGGCCAACACCGGGGAGCTGTTTTTT.

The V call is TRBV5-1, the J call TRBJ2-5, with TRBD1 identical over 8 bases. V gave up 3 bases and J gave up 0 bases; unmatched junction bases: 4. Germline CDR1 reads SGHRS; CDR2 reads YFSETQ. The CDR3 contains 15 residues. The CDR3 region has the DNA TGCGCCAGCAGCTCATGGGGACAGGACCAAGAGACCCAGTACTTC. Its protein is CASSSWGQDQETQYF.

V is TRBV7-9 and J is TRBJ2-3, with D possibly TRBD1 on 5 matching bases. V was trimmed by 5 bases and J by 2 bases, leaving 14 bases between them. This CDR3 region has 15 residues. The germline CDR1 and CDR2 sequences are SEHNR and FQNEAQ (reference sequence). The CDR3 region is CASSPLRAPTDTQYF. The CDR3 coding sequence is TGTGCCAGCAGCCCTCTCAGGGCGCCCACAGATACGCAGTATTTT.

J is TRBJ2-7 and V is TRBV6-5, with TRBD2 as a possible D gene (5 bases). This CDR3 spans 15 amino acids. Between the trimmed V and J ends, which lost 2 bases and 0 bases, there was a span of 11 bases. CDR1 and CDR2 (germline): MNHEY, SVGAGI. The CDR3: CASSYEGRDSYEQYF. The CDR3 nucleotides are TGTGCCAGCAGTTACGAGGGAAGGGACTCCTACGAGCAGTACTTC.

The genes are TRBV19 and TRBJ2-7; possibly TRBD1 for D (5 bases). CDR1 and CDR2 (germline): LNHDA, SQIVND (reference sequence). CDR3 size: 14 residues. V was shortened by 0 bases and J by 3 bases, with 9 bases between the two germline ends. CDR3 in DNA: TGTGCCAGTAGTATAGATCAGGGATACTACGAGCAGTACTTC. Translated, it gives CASSIDQGYYEQYF.

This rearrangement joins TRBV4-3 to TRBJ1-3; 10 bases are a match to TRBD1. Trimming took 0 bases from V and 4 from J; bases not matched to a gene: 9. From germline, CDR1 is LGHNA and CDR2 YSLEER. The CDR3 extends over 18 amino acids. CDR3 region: CASSQDWGGQGIGNTIYF. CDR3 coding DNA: TGCGCCAGCAGCCAAGATTGGGGGGGACAGGGGATCGGAAACACCATATATTTT.

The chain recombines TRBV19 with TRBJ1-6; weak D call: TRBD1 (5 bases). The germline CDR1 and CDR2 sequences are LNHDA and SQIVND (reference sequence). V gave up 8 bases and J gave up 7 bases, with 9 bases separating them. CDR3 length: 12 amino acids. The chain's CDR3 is CASGAENSPLHF. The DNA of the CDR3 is TGTGCCAGTGGGGCGGAGAATTCACCCCTCCACTTT.

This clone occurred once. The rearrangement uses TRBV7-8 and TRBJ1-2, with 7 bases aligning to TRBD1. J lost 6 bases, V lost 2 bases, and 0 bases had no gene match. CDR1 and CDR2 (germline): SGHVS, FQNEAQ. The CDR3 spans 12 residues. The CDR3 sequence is CASSLTGDGYTF. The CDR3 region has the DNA TGTGCCAGCAGCTTAACAGGGGATGGCTACACCTTC.

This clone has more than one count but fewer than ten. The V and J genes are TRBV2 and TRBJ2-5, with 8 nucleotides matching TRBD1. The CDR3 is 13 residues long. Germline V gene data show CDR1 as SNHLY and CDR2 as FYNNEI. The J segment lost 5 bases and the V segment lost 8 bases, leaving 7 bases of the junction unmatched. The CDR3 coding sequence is TGTGCCAGCGCCAGGACAGGGCGGGAGACCCAGTACTTC. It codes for CASARTGRETQYF.

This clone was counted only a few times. This CDR3 reads CASSLADRGANTGELFF. The CDR3 coding sequence is TGCGCCAGCAGCTTGGCGGACAGGGGCGCGAACACCGGGGAGCTGTTTTTT. The chain joins TRBV5-1 to TRBJ2-2; 9 bases are shared with TRBD1. Germline V CDR1 and CDR2: SGHRS, YFSETQ. V shed 0 bases, J shed 0 bases, and the junction held 3 bases outside the gene matches. CDR3 length: 17 residues.

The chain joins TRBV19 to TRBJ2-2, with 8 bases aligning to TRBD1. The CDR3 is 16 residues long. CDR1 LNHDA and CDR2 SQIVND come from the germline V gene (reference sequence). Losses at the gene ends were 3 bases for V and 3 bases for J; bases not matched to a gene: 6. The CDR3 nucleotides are TGTGCCAGTAGTATGGGCAGGGGGCTAGACACCGGGGAGCTGTTTTTT. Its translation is CASSMGRGLDTGELFF.

CDR3 sequence reads: CASSQETGSPNTEAFF. DNA of the CDR3: TGTGCCAGCAGCCAAGAGACGGGGAGTCCGAACACTGAAGCTTTCTTT. This sequence joins TRBV4-2 and TRBJ1-1; D call uncertain. The V end lost 0 bases, the J end lost 1 base, and 12 bases lay between the germline ends. Germline CDR1 and CDR2: LGHNA and YNFKEQ. This CDR3 contains 16 residues.

In DNA form, the CDR3 reads TGTGCCAGCAGCGATCTAGCGGGAAGTACTGAGCAGTTCTTC. Residues: CASSDLAGSTEQFF. The chain carries TRBV7-3 and TRBJ2-1, with 9 nucleotides matching TRBD2. Germline-derived CDR1 and CDR2 are SGHTA and FQGTGA. Germline trimming cut 5 bases from V and 9 bases from J; bases unmatched to any gene: 8. The CDR3 is made up of 14 amino acids.

In nucleotides, the CDR3 is TGTGCCAGTAGAGACGGGTACAATCAGCCCCAGCATTTT. Translated: CASRDGYNQPQHF. This chain connects TRBV19 to TRBJ1-5; D gene unclear. Trimming took 6 bases from V and 3 from J, leaving 9 bases between them. The CDR3 is 13 amino acids. CDR1 and CDR2 from the germline V gene are LNHDA and SQIVND (reference sequence).

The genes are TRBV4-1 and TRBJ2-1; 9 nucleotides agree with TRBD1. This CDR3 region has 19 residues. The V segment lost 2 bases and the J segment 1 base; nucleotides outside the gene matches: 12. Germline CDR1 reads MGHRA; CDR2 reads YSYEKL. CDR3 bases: TGCGCCAGCAGCCAACAGCCGAACACCGGGACAGGGTCCTACAATGAGCAGTTCTTC. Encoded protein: CASSQQPNTGTGSYNEQFF.

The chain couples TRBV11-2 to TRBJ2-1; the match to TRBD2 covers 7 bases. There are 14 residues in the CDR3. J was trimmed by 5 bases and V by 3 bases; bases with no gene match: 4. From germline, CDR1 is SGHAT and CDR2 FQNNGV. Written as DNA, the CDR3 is TGTGCCAGCAGCTTGTTTCGGGAGGACAATGAGCAGTTCTTC. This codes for CASSLFREDNEQFF.